This T cell receptor beta chain was found in a study of patients and donors after allogeneic stem cell transplantation. Each CDR3 protein gets one entry after TCRdb re-called the RT-PCR reads with MiXCR. The profile shows hundreds of thousands of distinct CDR3 sequences, 16% of them singletons. V was trimmed by 8 bases and J by 8 bases, leaving 19 bases between them. This CDR3 comprises 14 residues. CDR1 MNHNS and CDR2 SASEGT come from the germline V gene. The rearrangement links TRBV6-1 to TRBJ2-1, with a possible D match to TRBD2 (6 bases). The clonotype comes from a human donor who was either an allogeneic HSCT recipient or a stem cell or donor lymphocyte infusion donor (not recorded which). It is not recorded whose cells these are; they may come from a transplant donor. Sequencing was performed on blood, either unsorted or a sorted T cell fraction (not recorded which). This CDR3 reads CASLGGRGIHEQFF. CDR3 in DNA: TGTGCCAGCCTCGGGGGTAGAGGCATCCATGAGCAGTTCTTC.